Listed below are T cell receptor beta chains from one sample, sequenced in a study of shared clonotypes between healthy human individuals. Method: immunoSEQ multiplex PCR; TCRdb's copy keeps in-frame clones and lacks some. The table includes around 370,000 clones, 96% detected once. Input material: memory CD8+ T cells sorted from blood. These receptors were taken from a man aged 30 to 45 in good health. Each CDR3 is given with its conserved first and last residue. The D gene is left open where the match is weak. Only some rows state a clone size, as once, few, many or a class for expanded clones.

clone_size d_call cdr3_length j_call v_call cdr3_nt cdr3_aa
. TRBD1 14 TRBJ2-1 TRBV19 TGTGCCAGTAGTACCGGACAGGGTCCCAATGAGCAGTTCTTC CASSTGQGPNEQFF
. TRBD1 15 TRBJ2-7 TRBV7-8 TGTGCCAGCAGCTTAGAAGGACAGGGATTCTACGAGCAGTACTTC CASSLEGQGFYEQYF
. TRBD1 15 TRBJ1-2 TRBV4-2 TGTGCCAGCAGCCAAGACAGGGGGTTTAACTATGGCTACACCTTC CASSQDRGFNYGYTF
. TRBD1 12 TRBJ2-7 TRBV29-1 TGCAGCGTGGGACAGGGCTCCTACGAGCAGTACTTC CSVGQGSYEQYF
. . 15 TRBJ2-2 TRBV5-5 TGTGCCAGCAGCTTTGACCTAGCGAGGGCCGGGGAGCTGTTTTTT CASSFDLARAGELFF
. . 14 TRBJ2-5 TRBV7-2 TGTGCCAGCAGGCTTACTAGGGACGAAGAGACCCAGTACTTC CASRLTRDEETQYF
. . 15 TRBJ1-5 TRBV10-3 TGTGCCATCAGTGAGTCAGGGACTGCTACTCAGCCCCAGCATTTT CAISESGTATQPQHF
. . 14 TRBJ2-2 TRBV9 TGTGCCAGCAGCGTAGGTCTAGTGACCGGGGAGCTGTTTTTT CASSVGLVTGELFF
. . 13 TRBJ1-3 TRBV29-1 TGCAGCGTTGAAGGCGGACTCCGGGACACCATATATTTT CSVEGGLRDTIYF
once . 14 TRBJ1-2 TRBV5-5 TGTGCCAGCAGCCCGGAACAGGGATACTATGGCTACACCTTC CASSPEQGYYGYTF
. . 15 TRBJ2-3 TRBV4-1 TGCGCCAGCAGCCAAGGCCAGGGCGTCACAGATACGCAGTATTTT CASSQGQGVTDTQYF
. . 16 TRBJ2-7 TRBV5-4 TGTGCCAGCAGCTATGGAGACTGGCCACCCTCCTACGAGCAGTACTTC CASSYGDWPPSYEQYF
. TRBD1 15 TRBJ1-1 TRBV18 TGTGCCAGCTCACCTCGGGACAGGTTAAACACTGAAGCTTTCTTT CASSPRDRLNTEAFF
. . 14 TRBJ2-4 TRBV11-2 TGTGCCAGCAGCTTAGTGTCGGACTTAAACATTCAGTACTTC CASSLVSDLNIQYF
. TRBD1 16 TRBJ2-7 TRBV7-3 TGTGCCAGCAGCTTTGGGGCGGGACAGGGACCCTACGAGCAGTACTTC CASSFGAGQGPYEQYF
. . 13 TRBJ2-5 TRBV28 TGTGCCAGCAGCAGGGGCCCCCAAGAGACCCAGTACTTC CASSRGPQETQYF
. . 16 TRBJ2-3 TRBV15 TGTGCCACCAGCAGAGATCGGACATGGGGCACAGATACGCAGTATTTT CATSRDRTWGTDTQYF
. . 12 TRBJ2-7 TRBV7-9 TGTGCCAGCAGCTTATATCCGTACGAGCAGTACTTC CASSLYPYEQYF
. . 14 TRBJ1-2 TRBV7-9 TGTGCCAGCAGCTTTAACTCACACGATGATGGCTACACCTTC CASSFNSHDDGYTF
. . 12 TRBJ2-7 TRBV28 TGTGCCAGCAGCCAAAACACTAGGCTGCAGTACTTC CASSQNTRLQYF
. TRBD1 14 TRBJ1-5 TRBV30 TGTGCCTGGAGTGGACAGGGATGGGGTCAGCCCCAGCATTTT CAWSGQGWGQPQHF
. TRBD1 16 TRBJ1-4 TRBV10-1 TGCGCCAGCAGGAGAGGAGAACAGGGGATCGATGAAAAACTGTTTTTT CASRRGEQGIDEKLFF
. TRBD2 16 TRBJ2-3 TRBV5-1 TGCGCCAGCAGGGGACTAGCGGGTCTGCATTCAGATACGCAGTATTTT CASRGLAGLHSDTQYF
. . 14 TRBJ2-2 TRBV2 TGTGCCAGCAGTGAAGGGTGGGCCCCGGGGGAGCTGTTTTTT CASSEGWAPGELFF
. . 14 TRBJ1-1 TRBV5-4 TGTGCCAGCAGCGCCCTACAGCAAAACACTGAAGCTTTCTTT CASSALQQNTEAFF
. . 15 TRBJ2-2 TRBV5-6 TGTGCCAGCAGCTTGGGGTTCGCGAACACCGGGGAGCTGTTTTTT CASSLGFANTGELFF
. . 15 TRBJ2-5 TRBV15 TGTGCCACCAGCAGAGATCCCCAGGGGGGGGAGACCCAGTACTTC CATSRDPQGGETQYF
. . 14 TRBJ2-3 TRBV5-4 TGTGCCAGCAGCATTAGGGGGATCACAGATACGCAGTATTTT CASSIRGITDTQYF
. TRBD2 13 TRBJ2-7 TRBV27 TGTGCCAGCAGTTTTATAGCGGGAAACGAGCAGTACTTC CASSFIAGNEQYF
. TRBD1 14 TRBJ1-3 TRBV7-9 TGTGCCAGCAGCCATGACAGGGATGGAAACACCATATATTTT CASSHDRDGNTIYF
. TRBD1 13 TRBJ1-3 TRBV6-1 TGTGCCAGCAGTGGGACAGGTGGAAACACCATATATTTT CASSGTGGNTIYF
. TRBD1 14 TRBJ2-6 TRBV7-9 TGTGCCAACCCGACAGGGGAAGGGGCCAACGTCCTGACTTTC CANPTGEGANVLTF
. TRBD1 16 TRBJ2-7 TRBV7-2 TGTGCCAGCAGCTCCTATCAAGGGGGCGCGGGCTACGAGCAGTACTTC CASSSYQGGAGYEQYF
. . 14 TRBJ1-1 TRBV11-2 TGTGCCAGCAGCTCCACTCCGGCTGACACTGAAGCTTTCTTT CASSSTPADTEAFF
. TRBD2 17 TRBJ2-5 TRBV6-7 TGTGCCAGCAGTCCCTCCGGAGGTGAGACTAGCGGAGAGACCCAGTACTTC CASSPSGGETSGETQYF
. . 15 TRBJ2-7 TRBV15 TGTGCCACCAGCAGAGATGGGGCGCTGTACTACGAGCAGTACTTC CATSRDGALYYEQYF
. . 12 TRBJ2-1 TRBV5-4 TGTGCCAGCAGCCCCTCGAACAATGAGCAGTTCTTC CASSPSNNEQFF
. TRBD1 18 TRBJ2-5 TRBV4-1 TGCGCCAGCAGCCAAGAAAGGACAGGGATTCCCTTCCAAGAGACCCAGTACTTC CASSQERTGIPFQETQYF
. TRBD1 13 TRBJ2-1 TRBV10-3 TGTGCCATCAGTCCACAGGGGAACAATGAGCAGTTCTTC CAISPQGNNEQFF
. . 13 TRBJ2-3 TRBV5-1 TGCGCCAGCAGCCCCCCTATTGTGGATACGCAGTATTTT CASSPPIVDTQYF
once TRBD1 15 TRBJ1-5 TRBV28 TGTGCCAGCACCTCACCCGGGACAGGAAATCAGCCCCAGCATTTT CASTSPGTGNQPQHF
. TRBD1 16 TRBJ2-3 TRBV5-1 TGCGCCAGCAGCCGGGACAGGGGACAACCCACAGATACGCAGTATTTT CASSRDRGQPTDTQYF
. . 14 TRBJ2-5 TRBV5-5 TGTGCCAGCGCCTATCTAGCGCACCAAGAGACCCAGTACTTC CASAYLAHQETQYF
. . 13 TRBJ2-3 TRBV7-9 TGTGCCAGCAGCTTAGACAACACAGATACGCAGTATTTT CASSLDNTDTQYF
. . 11 TRBJ2-3 TRBV6-6 TGTGCCAGCAGAAGCACAGATACGCAGTATTTT CASRSTDTQYF
once . 13 TRBJ2-7 TRBV5-6 TGTGCCAGCAGCTTGACTAGCTCCTACGAGCAGTACTTC CASSLTSSYEQYF
. . 19 TRBJ1-3 TRBV23-1 TGCGCCAGCAGTTCACATCTCAGGGGTGGGACGGACTCTGGAAACACCATATATTTT CASSSHLRGGTDSGNTIYF
. . 13 TRBJ1-5 TRBV7-9 TGTGCCAGCAGCTTAGGTAGGGACCAGCCCCAGCATTTT CASSLGRDQPQHF
. TRBD2 17 TRBJ2-5 TRBV4-2 TGTGCCAGCAGCCAACCAAAGGGAGGGCCGGGGCAAGAGACCCAGTACTTC CASSQPKGGPGQETQYF
. . 14 TRBJ2-1 TRBV6-1 TGTGCCAGCAGGCTAACAGGGCCCTACAATGAGCAGTTCTTC CASRLTGPYNEQFF
. TRBD1 14 TRBJ2-5 TRBV5-6 TGTGCCAGCAGCAAAACAGGGGGCCAGGAGACCCAGTACTTC CASSKTGGQETQYF
. TRBD2 17 TRBJ2-7 TRBV6-7 TGTGCCAGCAGTTACTCCCTCGGACTAGCGACCTTCCACGAGCAGTACTTC CASSYSLGLATFHEQYF
once . 11 TRBJ2-5 TRBV5-8 TGTGCCAGCAACCTCCAAGAGACCCAGTACTTC CASNLQETQYF
. . 15 TRBJ2-7 TRBV7-2 TGTGCCAGCAGCTTAGTTACGGGAGTGTCCTACGAGCAGTACTTC CASSLVTGVSYEQYF
once . 13 TRBJ2-1 TRBV5-1 TGCGCCAGCAGCCCTCGACAGTACAATGAGCAGTTCTTC CASSPRQYNEQFF
. . 15 TRBJ2-5 TRBV5-7 TGTGCCAGCAGCTTGGGCGCGGGACGGATGAAGACCCAGTACTTC CASSLGAGRMKTQYF
. . 15 TRBJ1-5 TRBV2 TGTGCCAGCAGGGTTCGCTTGTCTAGCAATCAGCCCCAGCATTTT CASRVRLSSNQPQHF
. . 15 TRBJ1-5 TRBV19 TGTGCCAGTAGCAGATACAGGGATAGCAATCAGCCCCAGCATTTT CASSRYRDSNQPQHF
. . 14 TRBJ1-1 TRBV2 TGTGCCAGCAGCCAAAATCGGGGTAACACTGAAGCTTTCTTT CASSQNRGNTEAFF
. . 11 TRBJ2-4 TRBV20-1 TGCAGTGCCCCAGGGGAAAACATTCAGTACTTC CSAPGENIQYF